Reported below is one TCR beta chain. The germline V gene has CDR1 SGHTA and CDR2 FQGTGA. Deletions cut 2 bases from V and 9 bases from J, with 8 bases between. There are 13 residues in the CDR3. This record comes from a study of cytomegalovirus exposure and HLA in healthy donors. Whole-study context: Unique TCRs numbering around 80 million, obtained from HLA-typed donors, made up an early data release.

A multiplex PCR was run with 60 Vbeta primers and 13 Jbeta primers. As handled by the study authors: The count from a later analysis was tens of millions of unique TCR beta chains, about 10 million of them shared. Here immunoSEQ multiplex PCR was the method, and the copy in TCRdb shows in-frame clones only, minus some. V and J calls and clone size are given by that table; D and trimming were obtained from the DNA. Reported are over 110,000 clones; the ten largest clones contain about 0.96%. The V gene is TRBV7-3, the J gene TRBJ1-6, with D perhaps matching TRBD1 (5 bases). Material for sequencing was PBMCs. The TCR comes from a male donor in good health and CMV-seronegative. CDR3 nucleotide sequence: TGTGCCAGCAGCTTACAGGGTCTTTCACCCCTCCACTTT. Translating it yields CASSLQGLSPLHF.